Listed below are T cell receptor beta chains from one sample, sequenced in a study of CXCR3-negative and CXCR3-positive naive CD8 T cells. TCRdb re-called the 5' RACE reads and catalogs CDR3 proteins one per entry, DNA excluded. This sample's clone table lists 150,000 or so distinct CDR3 sequences. The sample consisted of naive CXCR3+ CD8+ T cells from blood. These receptors originate from a human donor in good health. Some clones in this sample may be carry-over from other donors' samples. Both conserved end residues are part of each CDR3.

j_call | v_call | cdr3_aa
TRBJ2-1 | TRBV12-3/TRBV12-4 | CASSFPDNEQFF
TRBJ1-2 | TRBV4-3 | CASSQDRVSVYGYTF
TRBJ2-5 | TRBV7-2 | CASSTPLGLAGGQETQYF
TRBJ2-7 | TRBV13 | CASSPALGYEQYF
TRBJ1-2 | TRBV29-1 | CSVTGTGDEYGYTF
TRBJ1-5 | TRBV28 | CASSLGGVSSNQPQHF
TRBJ2-2 | TRBV15 | CATSREDNTGELFF
TRBJ1-5 | TRBV12-3/TRBV12-4 | CASNTGTVEPQHF
TRBJ2-1 | TRBV28 | CATMAVTVYNEQFF
TRBJ2-7 | TRBV9 | CASSSDRAYEQYF
TRBJ2-1 | TRBV11-2 | CASSLGDGLGEQFF
TRBJ2-1 | TRBV29-1 | CSATPGLADEQFF
TRBJ2-7 | TRBV7-2 | CASSLGVLAEQYF
TRBJ2-7 | TRBV7-6 | CAGSPDRDLSYEQYF
TRBJ2-2 | TRBV7-2 | CASSYGRTGELFF
TRBJ2-3 | TRBV3-1 | CASSQSAGSTDTQYF
TRBJ1-1 | TRBV4-2 | CASSQEKGLLTTEAFF
TRBJ1-1 | TRBV7-9 | CASSFDHHHRDNTEAFF